This passage covers 21 T cell receptor beta chains from one sample sequenced in a study of blood T cell repertoires in COVID-19. Sequencing was performed with immunoSEQ multiplex PCR; in TCRdb, only in-frame clones are kept and a portion is missing. The sample gives about 220,000 clones, 80% to 85% of which show up once; roughly 2.4% is in the top ten. The sequenced material came from peripheral blood. These receptors all come from a woman aged 60-75 years with acute or convalescent COVID-19.

This chain links TRBV4-1 with TRBJ1-3, with D perhaps TRBD1 (5 bases). Between the trimmed V and J ends, which lost 1 base and 0 bases, there was a span of 16 bases. Germline V CDR1 and CDR2: MGHRA, YSYEKL. This CDR3 comprises 18 residues. CDR3 loop: CASSQGKTASISGNTIYF. CDR3 sequence (DNA): TGCGCCAGCAGCCAAGGAAAGACAGCATCTATCTCTGGAAACACCATATATTTT.

This chain links TRBV5-3 with TRBJ2-7, with D tentatively TRBD1 (6 bases). TRBV5-3 is classed as an ORF, of uncertain function. V dropped 4 bases and J dropped 3 bases, with 17 bases sitting between them. The CDR3 spans 15 residues. The CDR3 sequence: CARSPTGRQFYEQYF. CDR3 nucleotide sequence: TGTGCCAGAAGCCCCACAGGGCGACAGTTCTACGAGCAGTACTTC.

The chain joins TRBV13 to TRBJ2-2; tentative D call: TRBD2 (6 bases). Germline V gene data show CDR1 as PRHDT and CDR2 as FYEKMQ (reference sequence). The CDR3 length is 15 residues. The V and J ends lost 3 bases and 2 bases respectively, with 10 bases between them. CDR3 in DNA: TGTGCCAGCAGCTTTGCGGGGTTTAACACCGGGGAGCTGTTTTTT. As protein: CASSFAGFNTGELFF.

This clone has only a few counts. This chain uses TRBV19 with TRBJ1-6; D perhaps matches TRBD1 (5 bases). CDR3 length: 16 residues. Germline values: CDR1 LNHDA, CDR2 SQIVND (reference sequence). V shed 3 bases and J shed 6 bases, with 15 bases lying between them. Here the CDR3 reads CASSISDKRGNSPLHF. The CDR3 DNA reads as TGTGCCAGTAGTATTTCGGACAAAAGGGGTAATTCACCCCTCCACTTT.

CDR3 residues: CASSQVANQPQHF. The CDR3 DNA reads TGCGCCAGCAGCCAAGTGGCCAATCAGCCCCAGCATTTT. This chain links TRBV4-1 with TRBJ1-5; D ambiguous. CDR1 is MGHRA, CDR2 YSYEKL, per germline. V dropped 1 base and J dropped 3 bases, with 4 bases sitting between them. The CDR3 length is 13 residues.

This sequence joins TRBV13 and TRBJ2-2; no reliable D call. Germline CDR1 and CDR2: PRHDT and FYEKMQ (reference sequence). This CDR3 has 15 residues. Trimming took 1 base from V and 1 from J, leaving 7 bases between them. DNA for the CDR3: TGTGCCAGCAGCTTAGTGTCAGGGAACACCGGGGAGCTGTTTTTT. Protein sequence: CASSLVSGNTGELFF. The full variable domain, its missing parts supplied by reference TRBV13 and TRBJ2-2, is AAGVIQSPRHLIKEKRETATLKCYPIPRHDTVYWYQQGPGQDPQFLISFYEKMQSDKGSIPDRFSAQQFSDYHSELNMSSLELGDSALYFCASSLVSGNTGELFFGEGSRLTVL.

This chain links TRBV3-1 (or the pseudogene TRBV3-2) with TRBJ1-5, with D possibly matching TRBD1 (6 bases). The CDR3 totals 15 residues. V was cut by 4 bases and J by 2 bases, with 12 bases left in between. CDR1 is LGHDT and CDR2 is YNNKEL in the germline V gene (reference sequence). The CDR3 DNA is TGTGCCAGCAGCCTCACAGGGTTGGGCAATCAGCCCCAGCATTTT. Its translation is CASSLTGLGNQPQHF.

V usage is TRBV11-2 and J usage is TRBJ1-1; D perhaps matches TRBD1 (6 bases). The germline V gene has CDR1 SGHAT and CDR2 FQNNGV. V lost 2 bases to trimming and J lost 4 bases, with 8 bases between them. This CDR3 is 13 amino acids long. CDR3 sequence reads: CASSLYRATEAFF. The DNA of the CDR3 is TGTGCCAGCAGCTTATACAGGGCCACTGAAGCTTTCTTT.

The V and J genes are TRBV2 and TRBJ2-3, with TRBD2 matching 9 bases. Germline lookup yields CDR1 SNHLY and CDR2 FYNNEI. The ends lost 6 bases at V and 3 bases at J; junction bases unmatched: 10. CDR3 size: 16 residues. The CDR3 DNA follows: TGTGCCAGCAGGCAAATAGCGGGGGCTCTGACAGATACGCAGTATTTT. Amino acids: CASRQIAGALTDTQYF.

V and J are TRBV6-5 and TRBJ2-3, with 9 nucleotides matching TRBD1. CDR1 is MNHEY, CDR2 SVGAGI, per germline. The V gene end was trimmed by 10 bases and the J gene end by 7 bases; junction bases not matched to a gene: 9. The length of the CDR3 is 13 residues. This chain's CDR3 is CATQQGAANTQYF. The CDR3 DNA follows: TGTGCCACCCAACAGGGGGCCGCAAATACGCAGTATTTT.

V and J are TRBV4-2 and TRBJ2-7; 12 bases match TRBD2. Germline-derived CDR1 and CDR2 are LGHNA and YNFKEQ. This CDR3 region has 17 residues. J lost 5 bases, V lost 4 bases, and 12 bases had no gene match. The CDR3 DNA reads as TGTGCCAGCAGCCGCCGACTAGCGGGGGCCGACCTGGACGAGCAGTACTTC. Amino acid sequence: CASSRRLAGADLDEQYF.

The chain recombines TRBV7-2 with TRBJ1-2; D not resolved. Germline-derived CDR1 and CDR2 are SGHTA and FQGNSA. The CDR3 sequence is 14 residues long. The V end was cut by 6 bases, the J end by 4 bases, with 15 bases between. CDR3: CASSTGMSSYGYTF. The DNA of the CDR3 is TGTGCCAGCAGTACTGGTATGAGTTCCTATGGCTACACCTTC.

The chain couples TRBV5-4 to TRBJ2-3; TRBD2 agrees at 13 bases. This CDR3 spans 16 amino acids. Per the germline V gene, CDR1 is SGHNT and CDR2 is YYREEE (reference sequence). The junction had 4 bases not matched to a gene; V was cut back by 4 bases and J by 2 bases. The CDR3 spells CASSLGLAGNTDTQYF. The DNA for the CDR3 is TGTGCCAGCAGCCTGGGACTAGCGGGAAACACAGATACGCAGTATTTT.

Details on this clone: The same CDR3 arises from other DNA sequences in this sample as well. V gene TRBV7-9 combines with J gene TRBJ1-2; the D gene is possibly TRBD1 (5 bases). This CDR3 contains 13 residues. V was clipped by 2 bases and J by 8 bases, with 12 bases between them. CDR1 and CDR2 (germline): SEHNR, FQNEAQ (reference sequence). The CDR3 DNA follows: TGTGCCAGCAGCTTATTGCGGGGGGACGGCTACACCTTC. Its translation is CASSLLRGDGYTF.

V gene TRBV25-1 combines with J gene TRBJ2-1, with TRBD2 identical over 12 bases. After removal of 5 bases from V and 7 bases from J, the junction contained 6 bases not matched to a gene. Germline V gene lookup returns CDR1 MGHDK and CDR2 SYGVNS. CDR3 length equals 15 residues. The CDR3 region has the DNA TGTGCCAGCAGTCCTCTAGCGGGGGGGCTTAATGAGCAGTTCTTC. Translation gives CASSPLAGGLNEQFF. The full variable domain, its missing parts supplied by reference TRBV25-1 and TRBJ2-1, is EADIYQTPRYLVIGTGKKITLECSQTMGHDKMYWYQQDPGMELHLIHYSYGVNSTEKGDLSSESTVSRIRTEHFPLTLESARPSHTSQYLCASSPLAGGLNEQFFGPGTRLTVL.

The chain couples TRBV20-1 to TRBJ2-7; TRBD2 matches 7 bases. There are 13 residues in the CDR3. V dropped 3 bases and J dropped 2; count of bases not matched to a gene: 4. The germline V gene has CDR1 DFQATT and CDR2 SNEGSKA (reference sequence). The CDR3 nucleotides read TGCAGTGCTAGTCTGGCGGGGGCCTACGAGCAGTACTTC. It codes for CSASLAGAYEQYF.

The rearrangement links TRBV19 to TRBJ1-3; D gene uncertain. This CDR3 spans 15 amino acids. Trimming stripped 4 bases from V and 3 bases from J, with 13 bases between. Germline assignment: CDR1 LNHDA and CDR2 SQIVND (reference sequence). The CDR3 is CASSSTGGFGNTIYF. The DNA for the CDR3 is TGTGCCAGTAGTAGTACGGGAGGGTTTGGAAACACCATATATTTT. Full variable domain (missing parts from reference TRBV19 and TRBJ1-3): DGGITQSPKYLFRKEGQNVTLSCEQNLNHDAMYWYRQDPGQGLRLIYYSQIVNDFQKGDIAEGYSVSREKKESFPLTVTSAQKNPTAFYLCASSSTGGFGNTIYFGEGSWLTVV.

CDR3: CASSPSGGAKDEQYF. As DNA, the CDR3 is TGTGCCAGCAGCCCTAGCGGGGGGGCCAAGGACGAGCAGTACTTC. The V gene is TRBV4-2, the J gene TRBJ2-7; 12 nucleotides line up with TRBD2. This CDR3 has 15 amino acids. Germline values: CDR1 LGHNA, CDR2 YNFKEQ. The V segment lost 4 bases and the J segment 5 bases; nucleotides outside the gene matches: 6.

The CDR3 protein is CASSRGSGYEQYF. The CDR3 coding sequence is TGTGCCAGCAGCAGGGGGTCCGGGTACGAGCAGTACTTC. The chain couples TRBV7-3 to TRBJ2-7; the D gene is possibly TRBD1 (6 bases). Germline V gene data show CDR1 as SGHTA and CDR2 as FQGTGA. V shed 5 bases and J shed 4 bases, with 12 bases lying between them. The CDR3 sequence is 13 residues long.

CDR3 loop: CASSLGGANVLTF. The CDR3 DNA reads TGTGCCAGCAGCCTCGGGGGGGCCAACGTCCTGACTTTC. The rearrangement links TRBV3-1 (or the pseudogene TRBV3-2) to TRBJ2-6, with no clear D. Trimming removed 4 bases at V and 4 bases at J, with 5 bases between. In germline, CDR1 is LGHDT, CDR2 YNNKEL (reference sequence). This CDR3 comprises 13 residues.

The rearrangement links TRBV6-1 to TRBJ2-1; possibly TRBD2 for D (5 bases). Germline CDR1 reads MNHNS; CDR2 reads SASEGT. V dropped 2 bases and J dropped 0 bases, with 11 bases sitting between them. The CDR3 is 16 amino acids. CDR3 DNA sequence: TGTGCCAGCAGTGAATTTGGGGAGACCTCCTACAATGAGCAGTTCTTC. Its protein is CASSEFGETSYNEQFF.